This T cell receptor (beta chain) was captured in a study of blood T cell repertoires in COVID-19. Study information: COVID-19 samples from acute and convalescent phases originated in the United States, Italy and Spain. Sources were T cells, B-cell-depleted T cells, or PBMCs; the material itself was cDNA or gDNA.

Generated by immunoSEQ multiplex PCR, the TCRdb table keeps only in-frame clones and is missing some. The data hold about 82,000 clones, with around 83% observed a single time. Between the trimmed V and J ends, which lost 8 bases and 3 bases, there was a span of 9 bases. This CDR3 spans 12 amino acids. The germline V gene has CDR1 SGHVS and CDR2 FQNEAQ. This clone was recorded only once. The sequencing sample was made of peripheral blood. This sequence joins TRBV7-8 and TRBJ2-3; unclear D gene. This sequence was found in a woman aged 55-70 years with acute or convalescent COVID-19. The DNA for the CDR3 is TGTGCCAGCGGCCTATCTACAGATACGCAGTATTTT. Translation: CASGLSTDTQYF.